This TCR beta chain was recovered during a study of blood T cell repertoires in COVID-19. In its sample, this clone was seen once. TCRdb's table, derived via immunoSEQ multiplex PCR, lists solely in-frame clones and lacks some. The data hold some 200,000 clones, with about 85% observed a single time. Germline values: CDR1 LNHDA, CDR2 SQIVND (reference sequence). Trimming shortened V by 5 bases and J by 2 bases, and 12 bases separated the two germline ends. The CDR3 is 14 residues long. Specimen: peripheral blood. The gene calls are TRBV19 and TRBJ1-1; D is unclear. The sequence derives from a young woman who had recovered from COVID-19. CDR3 bases: TGTGCCAGTAGTGCAATGCGGGTCAACACTGAAGCTTTCTTT. As protein: CASSAMRVNTEAFF.